Following are 30 T cell receptor beta chains from one sample sequenced in a study of T cells in localized non-small cell lung cancer. Clones were sequenced by immunoSEQ multiplex PCR, and TCRdb holds only the in-frame ones, with some missing. The top ten hold almost 8% of the sample, which has under 45,000 clones, 83% seen once. Sequenced here: PBMCs, sampled before any cancer treatment. The receptors were gathered from a man aged 40 to 70 with stage II lung adenocarcinoma.

The rearrangement joins TRBV11-1 to TRBJ2-5; 7 bases map to TRBD2. V gave up 4 bases and J gave up 4 bases; unmatched junction bases: 9. Germline V gene lookup returns CDR1 SGHAT and CDR2 FQDESV (reference sequence). The CDR3 spans 15 residues. CDR3 in DNA: TGTGCCAGCAGCTCCCTGGGGGGGACTGGAGAGACCCAGTACTTC. Its translation is CASSSLGGTGETQYF.

CDR3 sequence (DNA): TGCAGTGCTTCCGACCCGGGGGGGCAGTATTTT. As protein: CSASDPGGQYF. The chain uses TRBV20-1 and TRBJ2-3; the match to TRBD2 covers 7 bases. The CDR3 sequence is 11 residues long. Trimming cost V 5 bases and J 11 bases; bases outside gene matches: 7. From germline, CDR1 is DFQATT and CDR2 SNEGSKA (reference sequence).

In its sample, this clone was seen a few times. The V and J genes are TRBV29-1 and TRBJ2-1; 12 nucleotides agree with TRBD2. The CDR3 has 16 amino acids. Germline V lookup: CDR1 SQVTM, CDR2 ANQGSEA. Losses at the gene ends were 5 bases for V and 6 bases for J; bases not matched to a gene: 11. CDR3 protein: CSVTTSGSATRNEQFF. CDR3 sequence (DNA): TGCAGCGTTACGACTAGCGGGAGTGCCACCCGCAATGAGCAGTTCTTC.

This clone was picked up a small number of times. This rearrangement joins TRBV5-8 to TRBJ2-7, with 9 nucleotides matching TRBD1. The germline CDR1 and CDR2 sequences are SGHTS and YDEGEE. V lost 9 bases and J lost 3; bases outside the gene matches: 7. The CDR3 totals 13 residues. The CDR3 loop is CATITGGLYEQYF. The CDR3 DNA follows: TGTGCCACCATTACAGGGGGCCTCTACGAGCAGTACTTC.

V usage is TRBV15 and J usage is TRBJ2-7; D is tentatively TRBD1 or TRBD2 (5 bases each). This CDR3 is 15 amino acids long. Germline V lookup: CDR1 LNHNV, CDR2 YYDKDF (reference sequence). Trimming removed 0 bases from V and 0 bases from J, with 9 bases in between. CDR3 region: CATSRDKGSSYEQYF. CDR3 coding DNA: TGTGCCACCAGCAGAGATAAGGGGAGCTCCTACGAGCAGTACTTC.

The chain recombines TRBV6-5 with TRBJ1-2, with 7 bases lining up with TRBD1. V lost 2 bases and J lost 2; bases outside the gene matches: 2. The CDR3 has 14 residues. Germline V gene data show CDR1 as MNHEY and CDR2 as SVGAGI. In DNA, the CDR3 is TGTGCCAGCAGTTACCAGACAGGGAACTATGGCTACACCTTC. Residues: CASSYQTGNYGYTF.

The V gene is TRBV27, the J gene TRBJ2-4, with no clear D. Looked up from germline, CDR1 is MNHEY and CDR2 is SMNVEV (reference sequence). The CDR3 is 15 residues long. V was clipped by 0 bases and J by 0 bases, with 6 bases between them. This CDR3 is CASSLSWSAKNIQYF. The CDR3 DNA reads as TGTGCCAGCAGTTTATCCTGGTCAGCCAAAAACATTCAGTACTTC.

This clone has just one count. The rearrangement uses TRBV2 and TRBJ2-5; tentative D call: TRBD2 (6 bases). CDR1 is SNHLY and CDR2 is FYNNEI in the germline V gene. This CDR3 comprises 17 residues. Trimming removed 0 bases from V and 2 bases from J, with 16 bases in between. The CDR3 nucleotides are TGTGCCAGCAGTGAAGCGATGGCGGCGGGATCTCAAGAGACCCAGTACTTC. Translated: CASSEAMAAGSQETQYF. The full variable domain, in which reference TRBV2 and TRBJ2-5 provide the parts outside the CDR3, is EPEVTQTPSHQVTQMGQEVILRCVPISNHLYFYWYRQILGQKVEFLVSFYNNEISEKSEIFDDQFSVERPDGSNFTLKIRSTKLEDSAMYFCASSEAMAAGSQETQYFGPGTRLLVL.

This chain links TRBV10-3 with TRBJ1-1; perhaps TRBD1 as D (5 bases). Germline V CDR1 and CDR2: ENHRY, SYGVKD. The CDR3 totals 15 residues. Trimming removed 0 bases from V and 4 bases from J, with 12 bases in between. The CDR3 nucleotides read TGTGCCATCAGTGAGTCCCGGTTGGGGGGCACTGAAGCTTTCTTT. This encodes CAISESRLGGTEAFF.

The chain has TRBV4-1 and TRBJ2-7; a possible D gene is TRBD1 (6 bases). The CDR3 spans 14 residues. V shed 0 bases and J shed 2 bases, with 8 bases lying between them. The germline V gene has CDR1 MGHRA and CDR2 YSYEKL. CDR3 amino acids: CASSQDPGAYEQYF. The CDR3 DNA is TGCGCCAGCAGCCAAGATCCAGGGGCCTACGAGCAGTACTTC.

The rearrangement joins TRBV5-6 to TRBJ2-2; D is ambiguous. The CDR3 runs 14 residues. Trimming left V 4 bases short and J 1 base short, with 8 bases between. The germline gives CDR1 SGHDT, CDR2 YYEEEE. CDR3 sequence (DNA): TGTGCCAGCAGCATCCCAGGGAACACCGGGGAGCTGTTTTTT. Amino acid sequence: CASSIPGNTGELFF.

This chain links TRBV27 with TRBJ1-4; D is ambiguous. Trimming pared 3 bases from V and 6 bases from J, leaving 8 bases between. This CDR3 is built from 13 residues. Germline CDR1 and CDR2: MNHEY and SMNVEV (reference sequence). CDR3 nucleotides: TGTGCCAGCAGTTTCCTCAGAGATGAAAAACTGTTTTTT. This codes for CASSFLRDEKLFF. The variable domain in full, with the rest retrieved from reference TRBV27 and TRBJ1-4, is EAQVTQNPRYLITVTGKKLTVTCSQNMNHEYMSWYRQDPGLGLRQIYYSMNVEVTDKGDVPEGYKVSRKEKRNFPLILESPSPNQTSLYFCASSFLRDEKLFFGSGTQLSVL.

This sequence joins TRBV5-4 and TRBJ2-5; TRBD2 matches at 12 bases. This CDR3 is 16 amino acids long. Trimming removed 2 bases from V and 5 bases from J; junction bases left unmatched: 7. Looked up from germline, CDR1 is SGHNT and CDR2 is YYREEE (reference sequence). DNA of the CDR3: TGTGCCAGCAGCTTACCTAGCGGGAGGGCCCGGGAGACCCAGTACTTC. Amino acids: CASSLPSGRARETQYF.

The chain uses TRBV28 and TRBJ2-5; no clear D gene. This CDR3 region has 11 residues. The V end lost 3 bases, the J end lost 5 bases, and 4 bases lay between the germline ends. Germline loops: CDR1 MDHEN, CDR2 SYDVKM. The CDR3 sequence is CASSFRETQYF. CDR3 nucleotides: TGTGCCAGCAGTTTCCGGGAGACCCAGTACTTC.

This clone was observed a single time. This rearrangement joins TRBV18 to TRBJ2-1, with D perhaps matching TRBD2 (6 bases). Trimming removed 3 bases at V and 4 bases at J, with 10 bases between. There are 14 residues in the CDR3. The germline CDR1 and CDR2 sequences are KGHSH and LQKENI. CDR3 nucleotide sequence: TGTGCCAGCTCACCCTCCGGGAGATACAATGAGCAGTTCTTC. It translates to CASSPSGRYNEQFF.

As regards this clone: An end of the junction does not agree with germline; a read error may underlie this. The chain carries TRBV7-7 and TRBJ2-1; 7 bases map to TRBD1. The CDR3 runs 13 residues. The germline CDR1 and CDR2 sequences are SSHAT and FNYEAQ (reference sequence). CDR3 residues: CASSLGQDNEQFF. CDR3 sequence (DNA): TGTGCTAGCAGCCTTGGACAGGACAATGAGCAGTTCTTC. The variable domain in full, completed from reference TRBV7-7 and TRBJ2-1, reads GAGVSQSPRYKVTKRGQDVTLRCDPISSHATLYWYQQALGQGPEFLTYFNYEAQPDKSGLPSDRFSAERPEGSISTLTIQRTEQRDSAMYRCASSLGQDNEQFFGPGTRLTVL.

This sequence joins TRBV7-9 and TRBJ2-1; TRBD1 is a possible D gene (5 bases). V lost 6 bases, J lost 9 bases, and 12 bases lay in between. The germline gives CDR1 SEHNR, CDR2 FQNEAQ (reference sequence). CDR3 length equals 12 residues. The CDR3 DNA sequence: TGTGCCAGCAGGTCTCAGGGTGGTGAGCAGTTCTTC. Translating gives CASRSQGGEQFF.

The V call is TRBV5-1, the J call TRBJ2-3; 7 nucleotides line up with TRBD1. CDR1 SGHRS and CDR2 YFSETQ come from the germline V gene. After removal of 0 bases from V and 1 base from J, the junction contained 2 bases not matched to a gene. CDR3 length: 15 residues. The CDR3 reads CASSLATGGTDTQYF. In DNA form, the CDR3 reads TGCGCCAGCAGCTTGGCCACAGGGGGCACAGATACGCAGTATTTT.

The genes are TRBV28 and TRBJ2-5, with TRBD2 matching over 9 bases. The assigned J gene may be wrong: the sequence end matches TRBJ2-7 better. This CDR3 comprises 16 residues. Germline assignment: CDR1 MDHEN and CDR2 SYDVKM. CDR3 region: CASSLPLAGFSYEQYF. Written as DNA, the CDR3 is TGTGCCAGCAGTTTACCTCTAGCGGGATTCTCCTACGAGCAGTACTTC.

V usage is TRBV5-4 and J usage is TRBJ1-1; D gene uncertain. This CDR3 has 14 residues. V was shortened by 1 base and J by 0 bases, with 7 bases between the two germline ends. CDR1 is SGHNT and CDR2 is YYREEE in the germline V gene (reference sequence). The CDR3 DNA sequence: TGTGCCAGCAGCTTGAATCCCATGAACACTGAAGCTTTCTTT. Protein product: CASSLNPMNTEAFF.

The chain employs TRBV15 and TRBJ1-1, with D perhaps matching TRBD1 (5 bases). This CDR3 region has 16 residues. In germline, CDR1 is LNHNV, CDR2 YYDKDF (reference sequence). The germline V and J ends were trimmed by 0 bases and 1 base, with 12 bases remaining between them. The CDR3 DNA is TGTGCCACCAGCAGAGATCTCTTGGGGCCGAACACTGAAGCTTTCTTT. The encoded protein is CATSRDLLGPNTEAFF. Drawing the rest from reference TRBV15 and TRBJ1-1, the complete variable domain is DAMVIQNPRYQVTQFGKPVTLSCSQTLNHNVMYWYQQKSSQAPKLLFHYYDKDFNNEADTPDNFQSRRPNTSFCFLDIRSPGLGDTAMYLCATSRDLLGPNTEAFFGQGTRLTVV.

The chain couples TRBV7-2 to TRBJ2-4; 8 bases map to TRBD1. Trimming cost V 5 bases and J 11 bases; bases outside gene matches: 8. There are 13 residues in the CDR3. Germline CDR1 reads SGHTA; CDR2 reads FQGNSA. DNA for the CDR3: TGTGCCAGCAGCATGGGGGAACAGGGGGTTCAGTACTTC. It codes for CASSMGEQGVQYF.

The J gene is TRBJ2-1, the V gene TRBV14; maybe TRBD1 (6 bases). Per germline, CDR1 SGHDN and CDR2 FVKESK. The CDR3 has 16 residues. The germline V and J ends were trimmed by 4 bases and 6 bases, with 19 bases remaining between them. In DNA form, the CDR3 reads TGTGCCAGCAGCCGATTAGGGGGACCCTCCGGCAATGAGCAGTTCTTC. The encoded protein is CASSRLGGPSGNEQFF.

The chain joins TRBV27 to TRBJ1-6; no reliable D call. This CDR3 is built from 13 residues. V was clipped by 8 bases and J by 8 bases, with 13 bases between them. Per the germline V gene, CDR1 is MNHEY and CDR2 is SMNVEV (reference sequence). DNA of the CDR3: TGTGCCAGCCGAAGGACGGTTGATTCACCCCTCCACTTT. This gives the protein CASRRTVDSPLHF.

V gene TRBV2 combines with J gene TRBJ2-5; 9 bases are shared with TRBD2. Trimming took 4 bases from V and 2 from J; bases not matched to a gene: 11. The CDR3 sequence is 17 residues long. Germline CDR1 is SNHLY and CDR2 is FYNNEI. The CDR3 reads CASSARRAGGPQETQYF. The CDR3 DNA reads as TGTGCCAGCAGTGCCCGGCGAGCGGGGGGACCTCAAGAGACCCAGTACTTC.

The chain links TRBV19 to TRBJ2-2, with D perhaps TRBD2 (6 bases). Per the germline V gene, CDR1 is LNHDA and CDR2 is SQIVND (reference sequence). The V end was cut by 8 bases, the J end by 6 bases, with 19 bases between. The CDR3 sequence is 15 residues long. CDR3 nucleotide sequence: TGTGCCAGTCGGTCGTCGGAGGGAGTAGCCGGGGAGCTGTTTTTT. Translated: CASRSSEGVAGELFF.

The rearrangement joins TRBV7-9 to TRBJ1-5, with a possible D match to TRBD1 (5 bases). The V end lost 3 bases, the J end lost 6 bases, and 9 bases lay between the germline ends. Per germline, CDR1 SEHNR and CDR2 FQNEAQ (reference sequence). The CDR3 spans 13 residues. For the CDR3, the DNA is TGTGCCAGCAGCTTTCAGGGTGGTCAGCCCCAGCATTTT. It yields the protein CASSFQGGQPQHF.

This clone occurred once. The chain couples TRBV19 to TRBJ2-2, with TRBD1 matching 8 bases. This CDR3 contains 15 residues. J lost 5 bases, V lost 3 bases, and 5 bases had no gene match. Germline CDR1 LNHDA, CDR2 SQIVND (reference sequence). The CDR3 nucleotides are TGTGCCAGTAGTATCGATAACAGGGGGACCGGGGAGCTGTTTTTT. Translation: CASSIDNRGTGELFF.

This clone came up a few times. The V and J genes are TRBV7-9 and TRBJ2-2; 8 bases align to TRBD1. Germline V gene lookup returns CDR1 SEHNR and CDR2 FQNEAQ (reference sequence). The trim removed 5 bases at V and 0 bases at J, leaving 2 bases unmatched. This CDR3 region has 15 residues. The DNA of the CDR3 is TGTGCCAGCAGCAAGGACAGGGCGAACACCGGGGAGCTGTTTTTT. Residues: CASSKDRANTGELFF.

The chain employs TRBV7-8 and TRBJ1-5; 7 positions match TRBD1. V was clipped by 4 bases and J by 6 bases; unmatched bases: 12. Germline assignment: CDR1 SGHVS and CDR2 FQNEAQ. The CDR3 length is 16 residues. As DNA, the CDR3 is TGTGCCAGCAGCTCTGAGACAGGGAGGGGTTCTCAGCCCCAGCATTTT. Amino acid sequence: CASSSETGRGSQPQHF.